This TCR beta chain was profiled in a study of response to subunit inactivated influenza vaccine. After removal of 4 bases from V and 7 bases from J, the junction contained 7 bases not matched to a gene. Germline V lookup: CDR1 SGHKS, CDR2 YYEKEE (reference sequence). The CDR3 totals 13 residues. TCRdb processed the RT-PCR reads anew with MiXCR; each CDR3 protein has one entry. The data hold about 800,000 distinct CDR3 sequences, with around 20% observed a single time. Concerning this clonotype: The antigen is unknown.

Whole-study results and caveats: Authors suggested that a seasonal influenza vaccination recruits few new T cells each time.

This TCR derives from a man between 50 and 59 years old who received an inactivated influenza vaccine. Sequencing used PBMCs from blood, obtained about 5 days after vaccination. V gene TRBV5-5 combines with J gene TRBJ2-7, with TRBD1 matching 8 bases. This chain's CDR3 is CASSDRGLWEQYF. The DNA of the CDR3 is TGTGCCAGCAGCGACAGGGGATTGTGGGAGCAGTACTTC.